A selection of T cell receptor beta chains follows, all from one sample in a study of T-cell memory formation after mild COVID-19. TCRdb independently ran MiXCR on the 5' RACE reads; one entry per CDR3 protein. The table includes about 610,000 distinct CDR3 sequences, roughly 17% detected once. Sequencing used PBMCs or a T cell subset sorted from them (not recorded which). These receptors all come from an adult woman who had mild COVID-19 (a few samples of this study predate the infection). Cell type and time point are not known. Both conserved end residues are part of each CDR3. Fields, in order: clone size, CDR3 length, D gene, V gene, J gene, CDR3 DNA, CDR3 protein. The D gene is left open where the match is weak. The size of a clone is reported for some rows only, either as once, few or many, or as a class for expanded clones.

NA	12	NA	TRBV29-1	TRBJ2-7	TGCAGCGTTTCACCGGGACACGGCGAGCAGTACTTC	CSVSPGHGEQYF
few	14	NA	TRBV12-3/TRBV12-4	TRBJ1-1	TGTGCCAGCAGCTTAACAGGGAGGGAGACTGAAGCTTTCTTT	CASSLTGRETEAFF
many	15	NA	TRBV19	TRBJ2-3	TGTGCCAGTAGAGACAGGTATCCTAGCACAGATACGCAGTATTTT	CASRDRYPSTDTQYF
NA	15	TRBD1	TRBV24-1	TRBJ2-1	TGTGCCACCAGTGGACGGGACAGGCCGAACAATGAGCAGTTCTTC	CATSGRDRPNNEQFF
few	13	NA	TRBV14	TRBJ2-7	TGTGCCAGCAGCCAAGTCGTACAAGGCGAGCAGTACTTC	CASSQVVQGEQYF
NA	17	TRBD1	TRBV6-1	TRBJ1-1	TGTGCCAGCAGTGAAGCGCCCGGAGGGGGCGGTTATTCTGAAGCTTTCTTT	CASSEAPGGGGYSEAFF
few	12	TRBD1	TRBV7-9	TRBJ1-5	TGTGCCAGCAGCATCGGACAGGGCTCCTTGCATTTT	CASSIGQGSLHF
few	14	NA	TRBV5-1	TRBJ2-5	TGCGCCAGCAGCCTGCAGGAGAGTCGAGAGACCCAGTACTTC	CASSLQESRETQYF
NA	15	TRBD1	TRBV5-4	TRBJ2-3	TGTGCCAGCAGCGGGAGGGGACAGGGACTGGATACGCAGTATTTT	CASSGRGQGLDTQYF
NA	13	NA	TRBV5-8	TRBJ1-5	TGTGCCAGCAGGAACAGGGCTGAACAGCCCCAGCATTTT	CASRNRAEQPQHF
NA	16	TRBD2	TRBV24-1	TRBJ2-3	TGTGCCACCAGTGCCTCTAGCGGGAGGGTCGCAGATACGCAGTATTTT	CATSASSGRVADTQYF
few	16	NA	TRBV27	TRBJ1-1	TGTGCCAGCAGACCCCAACAGGCTAATTTGAACACTGAAGCTTTCTTT	CASRPQQANLNTEAFF